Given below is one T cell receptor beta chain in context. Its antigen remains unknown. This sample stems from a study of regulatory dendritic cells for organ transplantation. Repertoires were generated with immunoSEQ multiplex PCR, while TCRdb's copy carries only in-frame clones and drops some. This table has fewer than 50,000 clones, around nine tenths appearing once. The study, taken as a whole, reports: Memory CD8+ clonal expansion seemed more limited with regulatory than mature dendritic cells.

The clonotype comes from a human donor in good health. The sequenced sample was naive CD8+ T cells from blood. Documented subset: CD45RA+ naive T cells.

This CDR3 reads CASSPFFSGSSYEQYF. The CDR3 DNA sequence: TGCGCCAGCAGCCCCTTCTTTTCGGGTAGCTCCTACGAGCAGTACTTC. This chain links TRBV4-3 with TRBJ2-7; D gene ambiguous. V was clipped by 4 bases and J by 0 bases, with 16 bases between them. The CDR3 loop spans 16 amino acids. The germline V gene encodes CDR1 LGHNA and CDR2 YSLEER.